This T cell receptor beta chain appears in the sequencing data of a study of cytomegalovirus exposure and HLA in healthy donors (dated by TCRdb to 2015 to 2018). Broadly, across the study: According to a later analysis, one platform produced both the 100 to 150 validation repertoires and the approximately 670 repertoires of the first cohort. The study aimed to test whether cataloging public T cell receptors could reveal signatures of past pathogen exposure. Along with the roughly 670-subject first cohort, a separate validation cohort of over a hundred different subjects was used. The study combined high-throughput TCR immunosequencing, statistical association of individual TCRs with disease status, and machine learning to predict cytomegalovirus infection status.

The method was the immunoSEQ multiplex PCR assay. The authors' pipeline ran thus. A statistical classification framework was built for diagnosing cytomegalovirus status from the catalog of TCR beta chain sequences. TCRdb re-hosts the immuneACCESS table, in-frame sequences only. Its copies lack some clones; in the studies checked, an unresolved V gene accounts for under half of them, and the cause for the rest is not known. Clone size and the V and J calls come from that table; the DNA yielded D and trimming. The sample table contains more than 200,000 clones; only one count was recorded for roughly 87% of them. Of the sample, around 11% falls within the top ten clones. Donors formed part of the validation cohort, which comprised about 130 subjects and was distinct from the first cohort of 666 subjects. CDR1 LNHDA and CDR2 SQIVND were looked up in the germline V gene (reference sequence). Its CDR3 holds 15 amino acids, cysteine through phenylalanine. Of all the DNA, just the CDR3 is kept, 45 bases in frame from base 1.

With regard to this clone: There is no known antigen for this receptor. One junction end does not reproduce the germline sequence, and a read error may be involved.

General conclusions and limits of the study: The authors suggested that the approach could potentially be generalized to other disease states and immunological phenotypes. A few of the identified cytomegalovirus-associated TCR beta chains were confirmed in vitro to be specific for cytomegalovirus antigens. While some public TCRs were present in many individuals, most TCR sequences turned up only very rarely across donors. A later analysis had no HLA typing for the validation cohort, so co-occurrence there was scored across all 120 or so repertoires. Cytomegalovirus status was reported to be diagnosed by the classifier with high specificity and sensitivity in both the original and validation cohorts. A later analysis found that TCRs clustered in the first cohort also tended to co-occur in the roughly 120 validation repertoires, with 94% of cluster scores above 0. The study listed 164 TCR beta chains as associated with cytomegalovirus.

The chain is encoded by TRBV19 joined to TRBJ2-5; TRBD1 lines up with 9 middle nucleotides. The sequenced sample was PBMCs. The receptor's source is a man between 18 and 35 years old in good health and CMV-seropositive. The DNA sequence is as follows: TGTGCCAGTAGGAACCGGGACAGGGAAGGAGAGACTCAGTACTTC. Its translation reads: CASRNRDREGETQYF. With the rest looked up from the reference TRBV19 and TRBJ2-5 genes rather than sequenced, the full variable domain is DGGITQSPKYLFRKEGQNVTLSCEQNLNHDAMYWYRQDPGQGLRLIYYSQIVNDFQKGDIAEGYSVSREKKESFPLTVTSAQKNPTAFYLCASRNRDREGETQYFGPGTRLLVL.